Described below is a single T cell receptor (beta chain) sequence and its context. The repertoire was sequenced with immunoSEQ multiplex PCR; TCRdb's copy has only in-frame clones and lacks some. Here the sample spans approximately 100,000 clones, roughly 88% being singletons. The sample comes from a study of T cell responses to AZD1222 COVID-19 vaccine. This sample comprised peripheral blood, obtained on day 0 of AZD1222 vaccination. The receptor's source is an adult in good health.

CDR3 amino acids: CASSYVGVGSATEAFF. DNA of the CDR3: TGTGCCAGCAGCTACGTAGGTGTGGGGAGTGCCACTGAAGCTTTCTTT. V gene TRBV11-2 combines with J gene TRBJ1-1; D not resolved. The CDR3 is 16 amino acids. Germline V gene data show CDR1 as SGHAT and CDR2 as FQNNGV. V gave up 4 bases and J gave up 4 bases, with 19 bases separating them.